Presented here are 10 T cell receptor beta chains from one specimen sequenced in a study of blood T cells in healthy people across ages. A second 7 to 11 cycle PCR used barcoded and J-beta primers. A single record per CDR3 protein comes from TCRdb applying MiXCR to the 5' RACE reads. Of 1.5 million or so distinct CDR3 sequences listed, around 39% are singletons. The material sequenced was blood. These receptors were obtained from a young woman in good health.

The chain couples TRBV3-1 to TRBJ2-6, with 10 bases matching TRBD2. This CDR3 comprises 17 residues. CDR1 and CDR2 from the germline V gene are LGHDT and YNNKEL (reference sequence). V dropped 1 base and J dropped 2; count of bases not matched to a gene: 2. The CDR3 DNA reads TGTGCCAGCAGCCAAGGGACTAGCGGAGCTGGGGCCAACGTCCTGACTTTC. This sequence encodes CASSQGTSGAGANVLTF.

This clonotype was observed a few times. This chain links TRBV18 with TRBJ2-5; 13 nucleotides line up with TRBD2. The CDR3 runs 16 residues. Per germline, CDR1 KGHSH and CDR2 LQKENI. V gave up 6 bases and J gave up 1 base; unmatched junction bases: 5. The CDR3 protein is CASSRTSGGFQETQYF. DNA for the CDR3: TGTGCCAGCTCCCGGACTAGCGGGGGATTCCAAGAGACCCAGTACTTC.

The gene calls are TRBV6-1 and TRBJ2-1, with 7 bases fitting TRBD2. V trimming: 7 bases; J trimming: 12 bases; junction bases outside the gene matches: 24. This CDR3 spans 17 amino acids. Germline values: CDR1 MNHNS, CDR2 SASEGT. The CDR3 spells CASIFRAGEVLGKGQFF. The DNA for the CDR3 is TGTGCCAGCATATTTCGTGCGGGAGAGGTTTTGGGGAAAGGGCAGTTCTTC.

The J gene is TRBJ2-3, the V gene TRBV7-9; D gene ambiguous. V gave up 5 bases and J gave up 11 bases, with 17 bases separating them. This CDR3 comprises 13 residues. Germline V gene data show CDR1 as SEHNR and CDR2 as FQNEAQ (reference sequence). CDR3 in amino acids: CASSPPAVFWQYF. CDR3 coding DNA: TGTGCCAGCAGCCCCCCCGCGGTCTTTTGGCAGTATTTT.

This rearrangement joins TRBV5-1 to TRBJ2-3, with 11 bases fitting TRBD2. From germline, CDR1 is SGHRS and CDR2 YFSETQ. This CDR3 comprises 18 residues. Unmatched junction bases numbered 10, after V lost 2 bases and J lost 2 bases. The DNA of the CDR3 is TGCGCCAGCAGCTTTGAGTTGGCTAGCGGGGGGACCACAGATACGCAGTATTTT. Amino acid sequence: CASSFELASGGTTDTQYF.

This clonotype was counted only a few times. The chain links TRBV9 to TRBJ2-7; 13 bases are a match to TRBD2. CDR1 and CDR2 from the germline V gene are SGDLS and YYNGEE. The CDR3 consists of 15 residues. The junction had 7 bases not matched to a gene; V was cut back by 3 bases and J by 7 bases. Here the CDR3 reads CASSAGLAGLGEQYF. The DNA of the CDR3 is TGTGCCAGCAGCGCGGGACTAGCGGGATTGGGTGAGCAGTACTTC.

V is TRBV6-1 and J is TRBJ2-5; D not resolved. V gave up 3 bases and J gave up 10 bases, with 9 bases separating them. In germline, CDR1 is MNHNS, CDR2 SASEGT. The CDR3 runs 11 residues. CDR3 protein: CASSDPGYQYF. For the CDR3, the DNA is TGTGCCAGCAGTGACCCGGGCTACCAGTACTTC.

The V gene is TRBV7-2, the J gene TRBJ2-1, with D perhaps being TRBD1 or TRBD2 (6 bases each). Trimming removed 1 base from V and 2 bases from J, with 12 bases in between. The V gene's germline CDR1 is SGHTA and CDR2 FQGNSA. This CDR3 is 16 amino acids long. CDR3 DNA: TGTGCCAGCAGCTTAGATCTGGGGGGCACCTACAATGAGCAGTTCTTC. It yields the protein CASSLDLGGTYNEQFF.

This clonotype was recorded a few times. The chain links TRBV20-1 to TRBJ2-5; TRBD1 matches at 8 bases. The CDR3 runs 11 residues. The germline gives CDR1 DFQATT, CDR2 SNEGSKA (reference sequence). CDR3 nucleotide sequence: TGCGGAATACAGGGGGGAGAGACCCAGTACTTC. Protein sequence: CGIQGGETQYF.

Ten or more counts support this clonotype. The V gene is TRBV28, the J gene TRBJ2-7; weak D call: TRBD1 (6 bases). The CDR3 length is 13 residues. CDR1 is MDHEN, CDR2 SYDVKM, per germline. Trimming took off 3 bases at V and 6 bases at J, with 12 bases between the two ends. CDR3 in amino acids: CASSFQGSGEQYF. CDR3 nucleotide sequence: TGTGCCAGCAGTTTTCAGGGGAGCGGCGAGCAGTACTTC.